This T cell receptor beta chain comes out of a study of cytomegalovirus exposure and HLA in healthy donors. The study's findings and limits: Only CMV serostatus was available as immune exposure information.

This CDR3 is built from 16 residues. Germline V lookup: CDR1 MDHEN, CDR2 SYDVKM. V trimming: 5 bases; J trimming: 4 bases; junction bases outside the gene matches: 9. Primers for the PCR totalled 60 Vbeta and 13 Jbeta. Assay used: immunoSEQ multiplex PCR; TCRdb lists only in-frame clones, some missing. This table has roughly 150,000 clones, roughly 85% appearing once. On this clone: Its antigen is not identified.

Source material: PBMCs. This TCR derives from a male donor in good health and CMV-seropositive. J is TRBJ2-1 and V is TRBV28; 9 bases map to TRBD2. In DNA, the CDR3 is TGTGCCAGCAGTCCGCATCTAGCGGGGTTATACAATGAGCAGTTCTTC. Translated: CASSPHLAGLYNEQFF.